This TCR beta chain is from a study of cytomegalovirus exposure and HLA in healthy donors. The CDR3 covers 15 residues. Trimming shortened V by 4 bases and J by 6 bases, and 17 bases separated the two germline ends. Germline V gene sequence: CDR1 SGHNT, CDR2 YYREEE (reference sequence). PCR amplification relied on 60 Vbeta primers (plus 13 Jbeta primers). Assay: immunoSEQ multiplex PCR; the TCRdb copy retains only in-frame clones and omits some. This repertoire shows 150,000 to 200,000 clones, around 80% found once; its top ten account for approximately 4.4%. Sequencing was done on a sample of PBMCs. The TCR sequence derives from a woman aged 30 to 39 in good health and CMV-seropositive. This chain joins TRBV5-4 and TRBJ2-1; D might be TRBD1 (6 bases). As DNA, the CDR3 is TGTGCCAGCAGCCTTCCGGGACAACTCTCCAATGAGCAGTTCTTC. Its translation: CASSLPGQLSNEQFF.